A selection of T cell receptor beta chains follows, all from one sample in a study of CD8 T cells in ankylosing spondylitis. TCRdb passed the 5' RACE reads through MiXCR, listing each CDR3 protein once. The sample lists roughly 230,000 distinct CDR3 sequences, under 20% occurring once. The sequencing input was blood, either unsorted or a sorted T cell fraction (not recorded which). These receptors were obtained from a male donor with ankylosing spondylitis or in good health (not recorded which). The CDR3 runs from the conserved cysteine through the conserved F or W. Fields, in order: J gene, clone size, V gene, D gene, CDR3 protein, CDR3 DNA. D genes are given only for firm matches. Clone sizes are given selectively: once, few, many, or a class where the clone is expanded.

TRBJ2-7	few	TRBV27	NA	CASAPIDPGRQYF	TGTGCCAGCGCACCCATCGACCCGGGGAGGCAGTACTTC
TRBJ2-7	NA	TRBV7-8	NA	CASRGVWAGDEQYF	TGTGCCAGCAGGGGGGTCTGGGCTGGGGACGAGCAGTACTTC
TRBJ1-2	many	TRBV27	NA	CASSFRDWRDGYTF	TGTGCCAGCAGTTTCCGGGACTGGCGGGATGGCTACACCTTC
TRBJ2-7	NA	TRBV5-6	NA	CASSLVNEQYF	TGTGCCAGCAGCTTGGTGAACGAGCAGTACTTC
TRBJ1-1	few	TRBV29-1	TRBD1	CSVADRGAFF	TGCAGCGTAGCTGACAGGGGAGCTTTCTTT
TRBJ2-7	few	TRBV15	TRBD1	CATSRVGTGLNEQYF	TGTGCCACCAGCAGAGTCGGGACAGGGCTTAACGAGCAGTACTTC
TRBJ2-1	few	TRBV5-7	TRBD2	CASICRLAGVSNNEQFF	TGTGCCAGCATTTGTCGGTTAGCGGGAGTAAGCAACAATGAGCAGTTCTTC
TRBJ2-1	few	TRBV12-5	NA	CASGSPEDNEQFF	TGTGCTAGTGGTTCGCCAGAGGACAATGAGCAGTTCTTC
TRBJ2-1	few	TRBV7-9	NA	CASSRAGTLYNEQFF	TGTGCCAGCAGCCGTGCTGGGACATTATACAATGAGCAGTTCTTC
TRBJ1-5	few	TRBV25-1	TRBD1	CAIPGQGRYSNQPQHF	TGTGCCATCCCCGGACAGGGAAGATACAGCAATCAGCCCCAGCATTTT
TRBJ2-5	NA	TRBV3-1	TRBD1	CASSEDRGQETQYF	TGTGCCAGCAGCGAGGACAGGGGGCAAGAGACCCAGTACTTC
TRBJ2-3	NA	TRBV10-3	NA	CAISPSLPAVMQYF	TGTGCCATCAGCCCTAGTCTGCCCGCTGTCATGCAGTATTTT
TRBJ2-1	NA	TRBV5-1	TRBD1	CASSLTRQGDNEQFF	TGCGCCAGCAGCTTGACGAGACAGGGGGATAATGAGCAGTTCTTC
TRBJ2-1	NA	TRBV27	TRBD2	CASRLAGGGRYNEQFF	TGTGCCAGCAGATTAGCGGGAGGGGGACGCTACAATGAGCAGTTCTTC
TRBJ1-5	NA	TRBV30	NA	CAWSVWGAQPQHF	TGTGCCTGGAGCGTATGGGGGGCTCAGCCCCAGCATTTT
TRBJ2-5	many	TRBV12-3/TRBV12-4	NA	CASSPTLLAKTQYF	TGTGCCAGCAGCCCGACCCTCCTTGCGAAGACCCAGTACTTC
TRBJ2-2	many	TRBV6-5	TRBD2	CASSYSGGRAQIAGELFF	TGTGCCAGCAGTTACTCGGGCGGGAGGGCCCAGATCGCCGGGGAGCTGTTTTTT
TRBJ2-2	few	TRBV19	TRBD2	CASMGTSGSISSTGELFF	TGTGCCAGTATGGGGACTAGCGGGAGTATCAGTAGCACCGGGGAGCTGTTTTTT
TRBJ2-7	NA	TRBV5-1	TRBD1	CASSLTVAGTGVPYEQYF	TGCGCCAGCAGCTTAACGGTTGCCGGCACAGGGGTGCCCTACGAGCAGTACTTC
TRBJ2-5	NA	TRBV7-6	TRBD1	CASSPWTGQETQYF	TGTGCCAGCAGCCCCTGGACAGGTCAAGAGACCCAGTACTTC
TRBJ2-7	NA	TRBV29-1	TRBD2	CSVLLASGRLSSYEQYF	TGCAGCGTTCTATTAGCTAGCGGGAGGCTGAGCTCCTACGAGCAGTACTTC
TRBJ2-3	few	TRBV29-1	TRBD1	CSVEKTGGEEDTQYF	TGCAGCGTTGAGAAGACAGGGGGCGAGGAAGATACGCAGTATTTT
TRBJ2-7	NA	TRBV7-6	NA	CASSPAENYEQYF	TGTGCCAGCAGCCCAGCGGAAAACTACGAGCAGTACTTC
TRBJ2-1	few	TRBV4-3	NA	CASSQEDLTDEQFF	TGCGCCAGCAGCCAAGAGGATCTTACGGATGAGCAGTTCTTC
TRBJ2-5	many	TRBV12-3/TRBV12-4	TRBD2	CASSDIAGVGETQYF	TGTGCCAGCAGTGATATAGCGGGAGTGGGTGAGACCCAGTACTTC
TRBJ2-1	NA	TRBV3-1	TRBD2	CATEEAGGAYNEQFF	TGTGCAACAGAGGAAGCGGGAGGTGCCTACAATGAGCAGTTCTTC
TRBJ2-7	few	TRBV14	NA	CATSPRSGPSYEQYF	TGTGCCACCTCCCCCCGCAGCGGACCCTCCTACGAGCAGTACTTC
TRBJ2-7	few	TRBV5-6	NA	CASSLDPDEQYF	TGTGCCAGCAGCCTGGACCCTGACGAGCAGTACTTC
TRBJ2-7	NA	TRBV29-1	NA	CSVFHNRPPYEQYF	TGCAGCGTCTTCCATAATCGGCCCCCCTACGAGCAGTACTTC
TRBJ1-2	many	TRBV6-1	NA	CASSVSGPDRPTF	TGTGCCAGCAGTGTATCCGGGCCGGACCGTCCCACCTTC
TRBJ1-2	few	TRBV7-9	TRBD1	CASRGAQGDYGYTF	TGTGCCAGCAGGGGGGCTCAGGGGGACTATGGCTACACCTTC
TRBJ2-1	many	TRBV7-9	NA	CASSLGRYPYNEQFF	TGTGCCAGCAGCTTAGGGCGCTACCCCTACAATGAGCAGTTCTTC
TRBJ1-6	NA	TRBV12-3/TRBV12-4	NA	CASSFEQGRNSPLHF	TGTGCCAGCAGTTTCGAACAGGGCAGAAATTCACCCCTCCACTTT
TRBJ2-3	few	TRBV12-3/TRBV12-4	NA	CASSFSRERTDTQYF	TGTGCCAGCAGTTTCTCCCGGGAACGCACAGATACGCAGTATTTT